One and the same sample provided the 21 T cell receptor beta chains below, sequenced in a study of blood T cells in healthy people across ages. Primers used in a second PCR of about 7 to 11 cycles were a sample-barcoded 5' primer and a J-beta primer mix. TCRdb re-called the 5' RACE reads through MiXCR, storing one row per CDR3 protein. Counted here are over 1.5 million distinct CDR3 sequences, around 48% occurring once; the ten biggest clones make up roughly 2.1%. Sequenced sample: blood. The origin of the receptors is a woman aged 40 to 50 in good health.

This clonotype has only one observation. The CDR3 DNA follows: TGCGCCAGCAGCTTATCGGACGGGGCGTACACAGATACGCAGTATTTT. Residues: CASSLSDGAYTDTQYF. The chain joins TRBV5-1 to TRBJ2-3; D is tentatively TRBD1 or TRBD2 (5 bases each). Germline loops: CDR1 SGHRS, CDR2 YFSETQ. The V and J ends lost 2 bases and 2 bases respectively, with 15 bases between them. The CDR3 sequence is 16 residues long.

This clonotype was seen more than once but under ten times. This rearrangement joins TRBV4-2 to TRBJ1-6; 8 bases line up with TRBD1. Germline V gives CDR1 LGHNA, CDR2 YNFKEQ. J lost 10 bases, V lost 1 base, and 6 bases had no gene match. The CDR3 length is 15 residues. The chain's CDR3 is CASSQAATGVSPLHF. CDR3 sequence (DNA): TGTGCCAGCAGCCAAGCTGCGACAGGGGTCTCACCCCTCCACTTT.

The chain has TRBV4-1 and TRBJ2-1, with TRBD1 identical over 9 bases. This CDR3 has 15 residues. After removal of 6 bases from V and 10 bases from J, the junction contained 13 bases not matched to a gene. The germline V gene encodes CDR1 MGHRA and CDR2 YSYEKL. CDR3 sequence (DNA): TGCGCCAGCAGTCCAGGACAGGGGACCCCGGAAGAGCAGTTCTTC. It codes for CASSPGQGTPEEQFF.

The CDR3 sequence: CASRRGQDYEQYF. CDR3 bases: TGTGCCAGCCGACGCGGACAGGACTACGAGCAGTACTTC. The V and J genes are TRBV6-2 or TRBV6-3 and TRBJ2-4; 7 bases agree with TRBD1. The J call could be wrong; TRBJ2-7 is a better fit for the DNA end. CDR3 length: 13 residues. Germline V lookup: CDR1 MNHEY, CDR2 SVGEGT.

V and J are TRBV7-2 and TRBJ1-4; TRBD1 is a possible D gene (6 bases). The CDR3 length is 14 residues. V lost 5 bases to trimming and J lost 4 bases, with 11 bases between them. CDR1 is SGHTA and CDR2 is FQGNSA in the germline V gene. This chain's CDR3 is CASSLWTVNEKLFF. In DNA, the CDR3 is TGTGCCAGCAGCCTTTGGACAGTTAATGAAAAACTGTTTTTT.

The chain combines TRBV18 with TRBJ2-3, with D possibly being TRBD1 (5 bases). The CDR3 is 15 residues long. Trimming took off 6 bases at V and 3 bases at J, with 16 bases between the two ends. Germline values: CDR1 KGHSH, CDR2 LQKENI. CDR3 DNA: TGTGCCAGCTCTTCAAATTTCAGGGAAACAGATACGCAGTATTTT. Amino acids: CASSSNFRETDTQYF.

The CDR3 here is CASSSQTQRPSETQYF. The CDR3 DNA sequence: TGTGCCAGCAGCTCCCAGACTCAGAGGCCGTCGGAGACCCAGTACTTC. The chain carries TRBV7-2 and TRBJ2-5; D not resolved. Germline CDR1 reads SGHTA; CDR2 reads FQGNSA. V was clipped by 4 bases and J by 5 bases, with 20 bases between them. The CDR3 extends over 16 amino acids.

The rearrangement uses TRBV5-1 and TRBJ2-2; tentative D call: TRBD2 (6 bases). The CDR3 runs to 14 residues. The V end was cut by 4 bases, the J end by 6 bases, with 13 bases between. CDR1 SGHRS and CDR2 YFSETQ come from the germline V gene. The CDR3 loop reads CASSRWRGSGELFF. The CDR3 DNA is TGCGCCAGCAGCCGATGGAGGGGTTCCGGGGAGCTGTTTTTT.

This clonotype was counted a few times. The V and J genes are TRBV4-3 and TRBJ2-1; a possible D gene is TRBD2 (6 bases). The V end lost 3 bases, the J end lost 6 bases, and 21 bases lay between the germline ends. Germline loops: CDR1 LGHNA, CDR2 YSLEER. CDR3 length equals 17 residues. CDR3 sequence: CASSHHSAAGPLNEQFF. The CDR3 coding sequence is TGCGCCAGCAGCCATCACTCGGCAGCGGGCCCCCTCAATGAGCAGTTCTTC.

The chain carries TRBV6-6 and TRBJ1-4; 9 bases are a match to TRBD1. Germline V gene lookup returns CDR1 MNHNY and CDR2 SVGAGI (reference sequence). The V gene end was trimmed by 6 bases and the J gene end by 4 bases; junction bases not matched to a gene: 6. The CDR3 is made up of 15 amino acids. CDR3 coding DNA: TGTGCCAGCAGGGCACAGGGGGCTCGTAATGAAAAACTGTTTTTT. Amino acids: CASRAQGARNEKLFF.

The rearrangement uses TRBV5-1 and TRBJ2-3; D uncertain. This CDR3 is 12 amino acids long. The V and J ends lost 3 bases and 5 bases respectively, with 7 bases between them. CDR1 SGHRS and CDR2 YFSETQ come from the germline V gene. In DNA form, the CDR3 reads TGCGCCAGCAGCTACACCATAGATACGCAGTATTTT. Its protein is CASSYTIDTQYF.

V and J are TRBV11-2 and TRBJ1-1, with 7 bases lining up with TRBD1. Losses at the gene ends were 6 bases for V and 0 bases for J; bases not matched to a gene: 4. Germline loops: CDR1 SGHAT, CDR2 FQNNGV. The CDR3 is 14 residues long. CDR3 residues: CASRPGQMNTEAFF. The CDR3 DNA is TGTGCCAGCAGACCGGGACAGATGAACACTGAAGCTTTCTTT.

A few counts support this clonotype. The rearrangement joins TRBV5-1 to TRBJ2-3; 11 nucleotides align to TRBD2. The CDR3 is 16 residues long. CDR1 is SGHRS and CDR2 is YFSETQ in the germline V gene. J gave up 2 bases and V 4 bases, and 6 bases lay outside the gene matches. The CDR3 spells CASSSGTSGFTDTQYF. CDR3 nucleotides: TGCGCCAGCAGCAGCGGGACTAGCGGATTCACAGATACGCAGTATTTT. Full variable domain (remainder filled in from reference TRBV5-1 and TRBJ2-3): KAGVTQTPRYLIKTRGQQVTLSCSPISGHRSVSWYQQTPGQGLQFLFEYFSETQRNKGNFPGRFSGRQFSNSRSEMNVSTLELGDSALYLCASSSGTSGFTDTQYFGPGTRLTVL.

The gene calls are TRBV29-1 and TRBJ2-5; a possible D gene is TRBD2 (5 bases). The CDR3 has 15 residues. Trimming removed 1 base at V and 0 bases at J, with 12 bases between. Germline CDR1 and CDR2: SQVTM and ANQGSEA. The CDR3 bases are TGCAGCGTTGAAGGGAGGCTATCGTACCAAGAGACCCAGTACTTC. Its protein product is CSVEGRLSYQETQYF. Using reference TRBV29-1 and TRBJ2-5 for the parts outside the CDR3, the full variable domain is SAVISQKPSRDICQRGTSLTIQCQVDSQVTMMFWYRQQPGQSLTLIATANQGSEATYESGFVIDKFPISRPNLTFSTLTVSNMSPEDSSIYLCSVEGRLSYQETQYFGPGTRLLVL.

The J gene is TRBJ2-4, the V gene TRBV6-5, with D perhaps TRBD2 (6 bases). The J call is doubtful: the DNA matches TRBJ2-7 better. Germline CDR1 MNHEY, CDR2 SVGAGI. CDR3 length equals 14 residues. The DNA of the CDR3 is TGTGCCAGCAGAGCCTCAGGGACTCCCAACGAGCAGTACTTC. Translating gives CASRASGTPNEQYF.

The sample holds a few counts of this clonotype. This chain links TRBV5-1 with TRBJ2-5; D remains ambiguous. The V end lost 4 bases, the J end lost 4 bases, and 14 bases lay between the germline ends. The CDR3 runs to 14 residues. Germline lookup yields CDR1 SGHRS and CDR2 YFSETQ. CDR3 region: CASSPPGSPETQYF. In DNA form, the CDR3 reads TGCGCCAGCAGCCCCCCTGGAAGCCCAGAGACCCAGTACTTC. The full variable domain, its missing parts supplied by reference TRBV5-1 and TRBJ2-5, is KAGVTQTPRYLIKTRGQQVTLSCSPISGHRSVSWYQQTPGQGLQFLFEYFSETQRNKGNFPGRFSGRQFSNSRSEMNVSTLELGDSALYLCASSPPGSPETQYFGPGTRLLVL.

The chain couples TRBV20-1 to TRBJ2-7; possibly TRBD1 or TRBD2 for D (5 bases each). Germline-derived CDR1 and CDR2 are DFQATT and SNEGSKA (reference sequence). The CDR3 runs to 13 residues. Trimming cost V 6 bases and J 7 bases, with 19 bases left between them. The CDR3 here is CSAGDLGVGEQYF. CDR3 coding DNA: TGCAGTGCCGGGGACCTCGGTGTGGGGGAGCAGTACTTC.

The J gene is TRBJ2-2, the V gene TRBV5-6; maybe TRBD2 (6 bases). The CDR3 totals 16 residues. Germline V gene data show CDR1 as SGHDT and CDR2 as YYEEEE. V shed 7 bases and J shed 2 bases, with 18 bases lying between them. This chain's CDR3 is CASQPSGGVNTGELFF. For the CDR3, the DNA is TGTGCCAGCCAGCCGTCTGGCGGGGTTAACACCGGGGAGCTGTTTTTT. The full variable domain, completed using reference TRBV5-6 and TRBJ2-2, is DAGVTQSPTHLIKTRGQQVTLRCSPKSGHDTVSWYQQALGQGPQFIFQYYEEEERQRGNFPDRFSGHQFPNYSSELNVNALLLGDSALYLCASQPSGGVNTGELFFGEGSRLTVL.

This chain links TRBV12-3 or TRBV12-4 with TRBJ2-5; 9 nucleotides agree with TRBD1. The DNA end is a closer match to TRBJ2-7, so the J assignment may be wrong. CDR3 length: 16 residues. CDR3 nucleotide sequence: TGTGCCAGCAGTTTGAGGCCGGTACAGGGGGCGGACGAGCAGTACTTC. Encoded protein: CASSLRPVQGADEQYF.

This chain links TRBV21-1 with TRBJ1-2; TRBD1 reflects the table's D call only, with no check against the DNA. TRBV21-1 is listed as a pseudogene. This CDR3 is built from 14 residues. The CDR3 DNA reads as TGTGCCAGCAGCGCCCAGGGTCCGGACTATGGCTACACCTTC. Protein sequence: CASSAQGPDYGYTF.

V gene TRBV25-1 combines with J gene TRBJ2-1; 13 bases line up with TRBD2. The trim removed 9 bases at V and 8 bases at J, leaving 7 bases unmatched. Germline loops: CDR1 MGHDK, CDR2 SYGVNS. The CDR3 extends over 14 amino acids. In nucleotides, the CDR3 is TGTGCCAGACCTGGGACTAGCGGGGTATATGAGCAGTTCTTC. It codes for CARPGTSGVYEQFF. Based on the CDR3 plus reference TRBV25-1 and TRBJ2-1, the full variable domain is EADIYQTPRYLVIGTGKKITLECSQTMGHDKMYWYQQDPGMELHLIHYSYGVNSTEKGDLSSESTVSRIRTEHFPLTLESARPSHTSQYLCARPGTSGVYEQFFGPGTRLTVL.